What follows are 28 T cell receptor beta chains derived from one specimen sequenced in a study of T cell clonotyping in hematopoietic cell transplantation. Sequencing was performed with immunoSEQ multiplex PCR; in TCRdb, only in-frame clones are kept and a portion is missing. The repertoire holds 9,000 or so clones, with about 97% as singletons. The sample here was peripheral blood mononuclear cells, taken 100 days after allogeneic stem cell transplant. These receptors were taken from a male patient in his sixties or seventies who had an allogeneic stem cell transplant from a related donor, so the T cells may come from the graft donor. Some clones in this sample may be carry-over from other donors' samples.

The rearrangement joins TRBV6-6 to TRBJ1-2; a possible D gene is TRBD1 (6 bases). Trimming took off 5 bases at V and 5 bases at J, with 18 bases between the two ends. CDR1 and CDR2 from the germline V gene are MNHNY and SVGAGI (reference sequence). The CDR3 extends over 15 amino acids. The CDR3 here is CASSRQTGPWYGYTF. CDR3 nucleotides: TGTGCCAGCAGTCGTCAGACAGGCCCGTGGTATGGCTACACCTTC.

This rearrangement joins TRBV30 to TRBJ1-3; 9 bases are shared with TRBD1. The CDR3 runs 14 residues. The germline gives CDR1 GTSNPN, CDR2 SVGIG (reference sequence). V dropped 7 bases and J dropped 4; count of bases not matched to a gene: 8. The CDR3 DNA reads TGTGCCTACACAGGGGGCAGGTTGGGAAACACCATATATTTT. Translated: CAYTGGRLGNTIYF. The full variable domain, in which reference TRBV30 and TRBJ1-3 provide the parts outside the CDR3, is SQTIHQWPATLVQPVGSPLSLECTVEGTSNPNLYWYRQAAGRGLQLLFYSVGIGQISSEVPQNLSASRPQDRQFILSSKKLLLSDSGFYLCAYTGGRLGNTIYFGEGSWLTVV.

The chain couples TRBV6-6 to TRBJ1-2; weak D call: TRBD1 (5 bases). Trimming shortened V by 0 bases and J by 3 bases, and 11 bases separated the two germline ends. The CDR3 runs 15 residues. Germline V lookup: CDR1 MNHNY, CDR2 SVGAGI (reference sequence). The CDR3 DNA reads TGTGCCAGCAGTTACTCAATCGACAGCTACTATGGCTACACCTTC. It specifies CASSYSIDSYYGYTF.

This chain connects TRBV5-1 to TRBJ2-7, with 8 bases identical to TRBD2. J lost 12 bases, V lost 0 bases, and 11 bases had no gene match. Germline V gene data show CDR1 as SGHRS and CDR2 as YFSETQ. The CDR3 length is 14 residues. CDR3 region: CASSLAGGVPEGYF. DNA of the CDR3: TGCGCCAGCAGCTTGGCCGGGGGGGTTCCGGAGGGGTACTTC.

The chain couples TRBV6-5 to TRBJ1-2, with D unclear. V shed 2 bases and J shed 4 bases, with 11 bases lying between them. The CDR3 totals 14 residues. In germline, CDR1 is MNHEY, CDR2 SVGAGI. The CDR3 region is CASSYHQETYGYTF. The CDR3 DNA reads TGTGCCAGCAGTTACCACCAGGAAACCTATGGCTACACCTTC.

The chain employs TRBV4-3 and TRBJ2-2; no reliable D call. This CDR3 contains 13 residues. Trimming took off 0 bases at V and 5 bases at J, with 4 bases between the two ends. Germline lookup yields CDR1 LGHNA and CDR2 YSLEER. The chain's CDR3 is CASSQEVTGELFF. In DNA form, the CDR3 reads TGCGCCAGCAGCCAAGAGGTAACCGGGGAGCTGTTTTTT.

The rearrangement uses TRBV9 and TRBJ2-2; no definite D call. The length of the CDR3 is 15 residues. Between the trimmed V and J ends, which lost 3 bases and 0 bases, there was a span of 9 bases. The germline V gene encodes CDR1 SGDLS and CDR2 YYNGEE. The CDR3 nucleotides are TGTGCCAGCAGCGCCGGGCCTCCGAACACCGGGGAGCTGTTTTTT. Its translation is CASSAGPPNTGELFF.

The chain recombines TRBV6-6 with TRBJ1-5, with TRBD1 matching 8 bases. V dropped 6 bases and J dropped 9; count of bases not matched to a gene: 16. Germline assignment: CDR1 MNHNY and CDR2 SVGAGI (reference sequence). The CDR3 totals 16 residues. The CDR3 nucleotides read TGTGCCAGCAGGACCAACCCGGACAGGGATTCGGGGCCCCAGCATTTT. Its translation: CASRTNPDRDSGPQHF.

The chain couples TRBV11-1 to TRBJ1-1; 7 bases line up with TRBD1. This CDR3 region has 14 residues. The ends lost 4 bases at V and 0 bases at J; junction bases unmatched: 2. Germline lookup yields CDR1 SGHAT and CDR2 FQDESV (reference sequence). The CDR3 is CASSSDRVNTEAFF. CDR3 DNA: TGTGCCAGCAGCTCTGACAGGGTGAACACTGAAGCTTTCTTT.

The rearrangement uses TRBV15 and TRBJ1-2; D unclear. The germline CDR1 and CDR2 sequences are LNHNV and YYDKDF (reference sequence). Between the trimmed V and J ends, which lost 0 bases and 8 bases, there was a span of 13 bases. The CDR3 has 14 amino acids. The chain's CDR3 is CATSRDDTEGGYTF. The DNA for the CDR3 is TGTGCCACCAGCAGAGATGACACAGAGGGCGGCTACACCTTC. The whole variable domain, filled in from reference TRBV15 and TRBJ1-2, reads DAMVIQNPRYQVTQFGKPVTLSCSQTLNHNVMYWYQQKSSQAPKLLFHYYDKDFNNEADTPDNFQSRRPNTSFCFLDIRSPGLGDTAMYLCATSRDDTEGGYTFGSGTRLTVV.

The chain joins TRBV15 to TRBJ2-7; no firm D call. The CDR3 length is 13 residues. The germline V and J ends were trimmed by 3 bases and 6 bases, with 12 bases remaining between them. Germline assignment: CDR1 LNHNV and CDR2 YYDKDF (reference sequence). The CDR3, as DNA: TGTGCCACCAGCAGCCGGGCCCTCGGCGAGCAGTACTTC. Residues: CATSSRALGEQYF.

V and J are TRBV4-3 and TRBJ2-7; D not certain. This CDR3 comprises 17 residues. Germline CDR1 reads LGHNA; CDR2 reads YSLEER. Trimming stripped 0 bases from V and 0 bases from J, with 15 bases between. The CDR3 sequence: CASSQEVDSLGSYEQYF. The CDR3 DNA is TGCGCCAGCAGCCAAGAAGTGGATTCTTTGGGCTCCTACGAGCAGTACTTC.

The rearrangement uses TRBV25-1 and TRBJ1-1; 8 positions agree with TRBD1. This CDR3 spans 17 amino acids. The trim removed 5 bases at V and 10 bases at J, leaving 21 bases unmatched. CDR1 is MGHDK, CDR2 SYGVNS, per germline. This CDR3 is CASSTRPDRTGRMRAFF. In DNA form, the CDR3 reads TGTGCCAGCAGTACCCGCCCCGATAGGACAGGGCGGATGCGAGCTTTCTTT.

The CDR3 DNA sequence: TGCAGCGTTGAAGGCAGGGGTCAGAATACGCAGTATTTT. It yields the protein CSVEGRGQNTQYF. The chain links TRBV29-1 to TRBJ2-3; D possibly corresponds to TRBD1 (6 bases). CDR1 is SQVTM, CDR2 ANQGSEA, per germline. V was trimmed by 1 base and J by 7 bases, leaving 12 bases between them. The CDR3 sequence is 13 residues long.

Points on this clone: The sample has other DNA sequences that encode this CDR3 too. This chain uses TRBV9 with TRBJ2-3; D tentatively reads TRBD1 or TRBD2 (5 bases each). Germline V lookup: CDR1 SGDLS, CDR2 YYNGEE. This CDR3 region has 15 residues. Deletions cut 0 bases from V and 0 bases from J, with 8 bases between. Here the CDR3 reads CASSVGGGSTDTQYF. The CDR3 DNA reads as TGTGCCAGCAGCGTAGGTGGGGGTAGCACAGATACGCAGTATTTT.

The V call is TRBV28, the J call TRBJ2-2, with TRBD2 matching 7 bases. The germline gives CDR1 MDHEN, CDR2 SYDVKM. This CDR3 is 15 amino acids long. V shed 5 bases and J 6 bases; nucleotides not matched to a gene: 9. CDR3 nucleotide sequence: TGTGCCAGCAGTACCCCGGGACGGGGGGCCGGGGAGCTGTTTTTT. Its translation is CASSTPGRGAGELFF.

The V and J genes are TRBV19 and TRBJ1-2, with D perhaps TRBD1 (5 bases). Germline V CDR1 and CDR2: LNHDA, SQIVND (reference sequence). V was trimmed by 5 bases and J by 2 bases, leaving 15 bases between them. This CDR3 is built from 15 residues. The CDR3 loop reads CASSAGRGLNYGYTF. The DNA for the CDR3 is TGTGCCAGTAGTGCAGGGCGAGGACTGAACTATGGCTACACCTTC.

The chain carries TRBV4-3 and TRBJ2-1, with 8 bases identical to TRBD1. CDR1 is LGHNA and CDR2 is YSLEER in the germline V gene. Losses at the gene ends were 8 bases for V and 1 base for J; bases not matched to a gene: 4. CDR3 length: 14 amino acids. CDR3 coding DNA: TGCGCCAGCGGACAGGGAGGATCCTACAATGAGCAGTTCTTC. The encoded protein is CASGQGGSYNEQFF.

The genes are TRBV4-3 and TRBJ2-5; the D gene is possibly TRBD2 (5 bases). Per germline, CDR1 LGHNA and CDR2 YSLEER. CDR3 length: 17 amino acids. V lost 0 bases and J 1 base, leaving 15 bases between the germline ends. The CDR3 DNA is TGCGCCAGCAGCCAAGACGGACTTCTTGCGTTCCAAGAGACCCAGTACTTC. It codes for CASSQDGLLAFQETQYF.

The chain has TRBV28 and TRBJ2-1, with D unresolved. The germline CDR1 and CDR2 sequences are MDHEN and SYDVKM. The CDR3 is made up of 13 amino acids. V was cut by 6 bases and J by 9 bases, with 15 bases left in between. The CDR3 is CASSRAARSEQFF. CDR3 DNA sequence: TGTGCCAGCAGCAGAGCAGCGCGGAGTGAGCAGTTCTTC. The full variable domain, rest sourced from reference TRBV28 and TRBJ2-1, is DVKVTQSSRYLVKRTGEKVFLECVQDMDHENMFWYRQDPGLGLRLIYFSYDVKMKEKGDIPEGYSVSREKKERFSLILESASTNQTSMYLCASSRAARSEQFFGPGTRLTVL.

The V call is TRBV4-2, the J call TRBJ2-3, with 7 bases identical to TRBD1. V trimming: 0 bases; J trimming: 1 base; junction bases outside the gene matches: 7. Germline values: CDR1 LGHNA, CDR2 YNFKEQ. The CDR3 has 17 residues. The CDR3 protein is CASSQELGGPGTDTQYF. The CDR3 coding sequence is TGTGCCAGCAGCCAAGAACTAGGGGGCCCCGGCACAGATACGCAGTATTTT.

This rearrangement joins TRBV4-3 to TRBJ1-2, with 7 bases that match TRBD1. Germline lookup yields CDR1 LGHNA and CDR2 YSLEER. The junction had 9 bases not matched to a gene; V was cut back by 3 bases and J by 5 bases. This CDR3 is 15 amino acids long. The CDR3 reads CASSQTGTGVYGYTF. CDR3 in DNA: TGCGCCAGCAGCCAGACAGGGACGGGGGTTTATGGCTACACCTTC.

V gene TRBV2 combines with J gene TRBJ1-5; unclear D gene. CDR1 is SNHLY, CDR2 FYNNEI, per germline. The ends were cut back, 7 bases at V and 0 bases at J, with 16 bases in the middle. This CDR3 has 16 residues. The CDR3 coding sequence is TGTGCCAGCAAAATGGGCACCCTCCTTAGCAATCAGCCCCAGCATTTT. It translates to CASKMGTLLSNQPQHF.

The gene calls are TRBV6-5 and TRBJ2-3; 8 nucleotides agree with TRBD1. J lost 3 bases, V lost 5 bases, and 4 bases had no gene match. Germline V gives CDR1 MNHEY, CDR2 SVGAGI. This CDR3 region has 14 residues. The CDR3 nucleotides are TGTGCCAGCAGTACCGGACAGGGTACAGATACGCAGTATTTT. This codes for CASSTGQGTDTQYF.

The chain recombines TRBV9 with TRBJ2-2; 9 positions agree with TRBD2. The trim removed 7 bases at V and 1 base at J, leaving 11 bases unmatched. Germline V gene data show CDR1 as SGDLS and CDR2 as YYNGEE. The CDR3 is 17 residues long. The CDR3 protein is CASGEQRGDVNTGELFF. The CDR3 DNA reads TGTGCCAGCGGGGAACAGCGGGGGGACGTGAACACCGGGGAGCTGTTTTTT.

The chain is built from TRBV21-1 and TRBJ1-5; whether TRBD1, the table's D call, matches the DNA was not checked. TRBV21-1 is classified as a pseudogene. The CDR3 runs 15 residues. CDR3 DNA: TGTGCCAGCAGCAAAGGGGGACAGGGCCATCAGCCCCAGCATTTT. Encoded protein: CASSKGGQGHQPQHF.

This clone was recorded once. This chain joins TRBV13 and TRBJ2-7; 8 bases line up with TRBD2. J was trimmed by 0 bases and V by 5 bases; bases with no gene match: 9. CDR1 PRHDT and CDR2 FYEKMQ come from the germline V gene (reference sequence). The CDR3 contains 16 residues. CDR3 nucleotide sequence: TGTGCCAGCAGCCCTGATGGCGGGGGGCACTCCTACGAGCAGTACTTC. As protein: CASSPDGGGHSYEQYF.

The V gene is TRBV2, the J gene TRBJ2-5; D is perhaps TRBD2 (5 bases). The V gene lost 7 bases and the J gene lost 7 bases, with 13 bases spanning the gap. Germline CDR1 SNHLY, CDR2 FYNNEI. CDR3 length: 12 amino acids. CDR3 in DNA: TGTGCCAGCACGTACAGCGAGGGGACCCAGTACTTC. This codes for CASTYSEGTQYF. Variable domain in full (rest from reference TRBV2 and TRBJ2-5): EPEVTQTPSHQVTQMGQEVILRCVPISNHLYFYWYRQILGQKVEFLVSFYNNEISEKSEIFDDQFSVERPDGSNFTLKIRSTKLEDSAMYFCASTYSEGTQYFGPGTRLLVL.